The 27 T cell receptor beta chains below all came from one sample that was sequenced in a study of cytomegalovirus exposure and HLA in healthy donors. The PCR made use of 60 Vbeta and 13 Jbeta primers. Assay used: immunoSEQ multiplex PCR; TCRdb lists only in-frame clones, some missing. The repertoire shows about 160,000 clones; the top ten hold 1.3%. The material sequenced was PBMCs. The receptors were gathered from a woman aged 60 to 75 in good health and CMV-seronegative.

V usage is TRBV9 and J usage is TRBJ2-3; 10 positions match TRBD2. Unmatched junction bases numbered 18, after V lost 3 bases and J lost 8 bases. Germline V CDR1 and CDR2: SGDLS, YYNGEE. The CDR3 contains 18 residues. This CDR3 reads CASSGIAGASGGRITQYF. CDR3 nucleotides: TGTGCCAGCAGCGGAATCGCGGGGGCTAGCGGGGGCAGAATTACGCAGTATTTT. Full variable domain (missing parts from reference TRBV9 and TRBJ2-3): DSGVTQTPKHLITATGQRVTLRCSPRSGDLSVYWYQQSLDQGLQFLIQYYNGEERAKGNILERFSAQQFPDLHSELNLSSLELGDSALYFCASSGIAGASGGRITQYFGPGTRLTVL.

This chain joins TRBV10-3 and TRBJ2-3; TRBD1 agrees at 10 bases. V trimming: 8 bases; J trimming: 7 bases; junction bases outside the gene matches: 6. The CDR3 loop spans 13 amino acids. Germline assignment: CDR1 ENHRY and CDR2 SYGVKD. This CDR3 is CAISGGQGYTQYF. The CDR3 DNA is TGTGCCATCTCTGGGGGACAGGGGTATACGCAGTATTTT.

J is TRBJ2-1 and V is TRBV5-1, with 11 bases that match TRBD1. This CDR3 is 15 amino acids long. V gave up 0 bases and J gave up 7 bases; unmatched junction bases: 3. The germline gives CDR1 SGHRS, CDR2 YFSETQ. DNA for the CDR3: TGCGCCAGCAGCTTGGGGACAGGGGGCTCGAATGAGCAGTTCTTC. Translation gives CASSLGTGGSNEQFF.

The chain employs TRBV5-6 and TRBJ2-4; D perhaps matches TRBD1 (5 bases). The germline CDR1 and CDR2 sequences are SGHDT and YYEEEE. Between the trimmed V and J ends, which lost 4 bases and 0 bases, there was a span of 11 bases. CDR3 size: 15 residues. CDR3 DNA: TGTGCCAGCAGCAACGACAGACTAGCCAAAAACATTCAGTACTTC. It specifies CASSNDRLAKNIQYF. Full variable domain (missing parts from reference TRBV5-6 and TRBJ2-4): DAGVTQSPTHLIKTRGQQVTLRCSPKSGHDTVSWYQQALGQGPQFIFQYYEEEERQRGNFPDRFSGHQFPNYSSELNVNALLLGDSALYLCASSNDRLAKNIQYFGAGTRLSVL.

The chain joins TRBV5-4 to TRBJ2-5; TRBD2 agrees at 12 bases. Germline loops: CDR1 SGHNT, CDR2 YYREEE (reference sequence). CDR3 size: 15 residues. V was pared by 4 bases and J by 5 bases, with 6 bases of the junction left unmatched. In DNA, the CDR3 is TGTGCCAGCAGCAAACCAACTAGCGGGGGGGAGACCCAGTACTTC. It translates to CASSKPTSGGETQYF.

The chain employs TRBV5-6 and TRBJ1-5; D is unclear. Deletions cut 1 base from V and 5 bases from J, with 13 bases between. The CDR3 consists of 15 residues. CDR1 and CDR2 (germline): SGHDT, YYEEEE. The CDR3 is CASSLYGRNDQPQHF. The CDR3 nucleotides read TGTGCCAGCAGCTTGTACGGCAGGAACGATCAGCCCCAGCATTTT.

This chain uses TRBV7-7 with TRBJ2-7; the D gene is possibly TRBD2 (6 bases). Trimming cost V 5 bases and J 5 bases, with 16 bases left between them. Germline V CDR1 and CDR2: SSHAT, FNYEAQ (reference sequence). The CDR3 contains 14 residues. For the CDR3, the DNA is TGTGCCAGCAGCCCATTCCGGGACTCAGACGAGCAGTACTTC. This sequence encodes CASSPFRDSDEQYF.

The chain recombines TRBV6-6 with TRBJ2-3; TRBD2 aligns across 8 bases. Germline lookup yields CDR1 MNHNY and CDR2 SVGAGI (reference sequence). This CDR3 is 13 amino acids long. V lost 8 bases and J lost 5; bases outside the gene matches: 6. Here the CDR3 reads CASGGLVGDTQYF. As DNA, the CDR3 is TGTGCCAGCGGGGGACTAGTGGGAGATACGCAGTATTTT.

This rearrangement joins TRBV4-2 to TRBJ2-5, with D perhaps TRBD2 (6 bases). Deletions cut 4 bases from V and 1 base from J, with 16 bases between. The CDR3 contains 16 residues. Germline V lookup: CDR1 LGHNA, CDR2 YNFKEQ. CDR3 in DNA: TGTGCCAGCAGCCGAACTAGCCGCAGTTCCCAAGAGACCCAGTACTTC. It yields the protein CASSRTSRSSQETQYF.

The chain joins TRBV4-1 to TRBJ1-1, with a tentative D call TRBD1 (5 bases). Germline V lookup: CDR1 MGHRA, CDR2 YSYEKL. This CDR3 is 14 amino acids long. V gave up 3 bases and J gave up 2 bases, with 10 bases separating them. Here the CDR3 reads CASSHPTVNTEAFF. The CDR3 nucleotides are TGCGCCAGCAGCCACCCGACAGTCAACACTGAAGCTTTCTTT.

CDR3 bases: TGCGCCAGCAGCGAGACAAATTACAATGAGCAGTTCTTC. It specifies CASSETNYNEQFF. The rearrangement links TRBV5-1 to TRBJ2-1, with unresolved D. The CDR3 length is 13 residues. V dropped 4 bases and J dropped 4 bases, with 9 bases sitting between them. Looked up from germline, CDR1 is SGHRS and CDR2 is YFSETQ.

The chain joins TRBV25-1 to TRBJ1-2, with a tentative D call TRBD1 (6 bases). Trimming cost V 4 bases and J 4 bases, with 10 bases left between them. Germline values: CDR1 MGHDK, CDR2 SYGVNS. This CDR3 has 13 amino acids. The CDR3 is CASSVQGFYGYTF. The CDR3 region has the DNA TGTGCCAGCAGTGTACAGGGCTTCTATGGCTACACCTTC.

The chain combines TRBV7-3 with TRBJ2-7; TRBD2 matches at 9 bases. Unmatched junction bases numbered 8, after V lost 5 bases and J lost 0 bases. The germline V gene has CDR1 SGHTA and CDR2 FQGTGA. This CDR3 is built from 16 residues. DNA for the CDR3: TGTGCCAGCAGCCAGGGGGGTAGCGGGGGCTCCTACGAGCAGTACTTC. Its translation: CASSQGGSGGSYEQYF.

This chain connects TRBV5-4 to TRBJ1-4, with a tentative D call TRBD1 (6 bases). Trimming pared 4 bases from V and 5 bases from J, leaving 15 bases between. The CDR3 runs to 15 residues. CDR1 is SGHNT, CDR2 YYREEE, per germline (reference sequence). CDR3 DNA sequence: TGTGCCAGCAGCCCACAGGGAATAAGGAATGAAAAACTGTTTTTT. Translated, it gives CASSPQGIRNEKLFF.

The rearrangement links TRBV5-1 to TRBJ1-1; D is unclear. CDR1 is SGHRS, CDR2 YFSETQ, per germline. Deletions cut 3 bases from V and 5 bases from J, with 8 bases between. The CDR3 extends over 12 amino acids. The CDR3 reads CASSSRPTEAFF. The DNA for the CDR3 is TGCGCCAGCAGCTCGCGCCCAACTGAAGCTTTCTTT. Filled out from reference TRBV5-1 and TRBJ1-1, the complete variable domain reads KAGVTQTPRYLIKTRGQQVTLSCSPISGHRSVSWYQQTPGQGLQFLFEYFSETQRNKGNFPGRFSGRQFSNSRSEMNVSTLELGDSALYLCASSSRPTEAFFGQGTRLTVV.

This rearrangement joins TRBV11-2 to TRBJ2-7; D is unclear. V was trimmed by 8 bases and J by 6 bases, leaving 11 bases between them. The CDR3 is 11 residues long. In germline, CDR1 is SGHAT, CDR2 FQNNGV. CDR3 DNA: TGTGCCAGCCGCCTTCAGATCGAGCAGTACTTC. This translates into CASRLQIEQYF.

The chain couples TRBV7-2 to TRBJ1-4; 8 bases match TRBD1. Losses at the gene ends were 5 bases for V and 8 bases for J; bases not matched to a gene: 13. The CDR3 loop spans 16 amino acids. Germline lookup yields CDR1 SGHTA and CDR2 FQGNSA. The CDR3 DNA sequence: TGTGCCAGCAGCCCGTTCCGGACAGGGACGGAGGAAAAACTGTTTTTT. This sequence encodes CASSPFRTGTEEKLFF.

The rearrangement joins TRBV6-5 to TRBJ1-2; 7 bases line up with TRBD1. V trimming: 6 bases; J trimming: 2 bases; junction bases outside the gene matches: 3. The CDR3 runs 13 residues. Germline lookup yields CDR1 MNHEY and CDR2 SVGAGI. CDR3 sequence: CASRPGQNYGYTF. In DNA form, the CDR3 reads TGTGCCAGCAGACCGGGACAGAACTATGGCTACACCTTC.

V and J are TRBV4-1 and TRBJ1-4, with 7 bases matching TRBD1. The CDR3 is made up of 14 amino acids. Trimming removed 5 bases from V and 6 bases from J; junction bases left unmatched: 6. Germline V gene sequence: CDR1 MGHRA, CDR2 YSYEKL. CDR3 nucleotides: TGCGCCAGCAGCATGTCACAGGGGTATGAAAAACTGTTTTTT. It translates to CASSMSQGYEKLFF.

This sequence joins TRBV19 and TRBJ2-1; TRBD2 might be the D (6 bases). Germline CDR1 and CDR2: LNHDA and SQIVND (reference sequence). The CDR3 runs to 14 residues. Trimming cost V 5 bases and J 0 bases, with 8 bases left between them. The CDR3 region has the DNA TGTGCCAGTAGTTATAGCGGCTCCTACAATGAGCAGTTCTTC. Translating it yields CASSYSGSYNEQFF.

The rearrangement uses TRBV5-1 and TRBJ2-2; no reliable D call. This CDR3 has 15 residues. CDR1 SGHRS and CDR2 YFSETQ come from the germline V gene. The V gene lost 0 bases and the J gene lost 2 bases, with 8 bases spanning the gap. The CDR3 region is CASSLGGANTGELFF. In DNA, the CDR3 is TGCGCCAGCAGCTTGGGAGGAGCTAACACCGGGGAGCTGTTTTTT.

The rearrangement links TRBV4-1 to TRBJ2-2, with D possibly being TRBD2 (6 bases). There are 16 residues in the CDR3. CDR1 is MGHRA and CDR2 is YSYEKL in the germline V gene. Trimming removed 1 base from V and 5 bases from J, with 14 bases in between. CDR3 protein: CASSQGRGGLTGELFF. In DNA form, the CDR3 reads TGCGCCAGCAGCCAAGGGCGTGGGGGGTTGACCGGGGAGCTGTTTTTT.

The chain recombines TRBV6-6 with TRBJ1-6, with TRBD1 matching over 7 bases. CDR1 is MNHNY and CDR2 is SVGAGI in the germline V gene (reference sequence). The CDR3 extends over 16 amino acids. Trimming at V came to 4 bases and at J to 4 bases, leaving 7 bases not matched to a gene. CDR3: CASSSKGQAYNSPLHF. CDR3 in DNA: TGTGCCAGCAGTTCCAAAGGACAGGCTTATAATTCACCCCTCCACTTT.

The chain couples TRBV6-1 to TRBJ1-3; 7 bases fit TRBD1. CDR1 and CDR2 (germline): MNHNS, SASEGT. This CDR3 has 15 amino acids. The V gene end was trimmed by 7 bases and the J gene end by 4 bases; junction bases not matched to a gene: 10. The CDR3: CASTRQGFVGNTIYF. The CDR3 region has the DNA TGTGCCAGCACCCGACAGGGTTTCGTGGGAAACACCATATATTTT.

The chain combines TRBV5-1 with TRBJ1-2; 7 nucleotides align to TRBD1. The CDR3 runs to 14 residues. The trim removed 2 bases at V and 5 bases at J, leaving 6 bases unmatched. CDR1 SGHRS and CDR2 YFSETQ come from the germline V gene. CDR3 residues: CASSFQGETYGYTF. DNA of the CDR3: TGCGCCAGCAGCTTCCAGGGGGAGACTTATGGCTACACCTTC.

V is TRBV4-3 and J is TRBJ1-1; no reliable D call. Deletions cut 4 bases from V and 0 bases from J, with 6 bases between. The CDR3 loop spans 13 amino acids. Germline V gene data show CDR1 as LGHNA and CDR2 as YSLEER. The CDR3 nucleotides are TGCGCCAGCAGCCGACTCTTGAACACTGAAGCTTTCTTT. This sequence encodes CASSRLLNTEAFF.

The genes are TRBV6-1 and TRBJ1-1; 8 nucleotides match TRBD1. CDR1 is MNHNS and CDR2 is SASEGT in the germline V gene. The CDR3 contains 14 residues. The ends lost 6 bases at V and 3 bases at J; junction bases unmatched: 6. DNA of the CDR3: TGTGCCAGCAGCTTGACAGGGGAGGACACTGAAGCTTTCTTT. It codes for CASSLTGEDTEAFF.